The following is a T cell receptor (beta chain) sequence with its context. No antigen is known for it. Use of 60 Vbeta and 13 Jbeta primers characterized the PCR. The repertoire was sequenced with immunoSEQ multiplex PCR; TCRdb's copy has only in-frame clones and lacks some. The repertoire consists of some 150,000 clones, with 84% occurring once and the leading ten covering 2% to 2.5%. The CDR3 runs 13 residues. The V gene lost 4 bases and the J gene lost 0 bases, with 10 bases spanning the gap. Germline V gene data show CDR1 as SQVTM and CDR2 as ANQGSEA. The entry originates in a study of cytomegalovirus exposure and HLA in healthy donors. Points from the study as a whole: Roughly uniform depth of sequencing across donors was assumed in presence/absence analyses. Available immune exposure information was restricted to CMV serostatus only.

The V call is TRBV29-1, the J call TRBJ2-7; no clear D gene. This clonotype was sampled from a boy aged 2-15 years in good health and CMV-seronegative. Sequenced: PBMCs. The CDR3, as DNA: TGCAGCGTTGGGGTATACAGCTCCTACGAGCAGTACTTC. Protein product: CSVGVYSSYEQYF.